The 14 T cell receptor beta chains below come from one sample, sequenced in a study of OX40 agonist ivuxolimab in advanced cancers. The method was immunoSEQ multiplex PCR; TCRdb's version includes in-frame clones alone and lacks a portion of them. The sample records tens of thousands of clones, about nine tenths being singletons. The sequenced sample was CD4+ or CD8+ T cells sorted from blood, obtained in a trial of the OX40 agonist ivuxolimab. These receptors all stem from an adult with an advanced solid tumor such as melanoma, head and neck, liver or kidney cancer.

This clone was detected a few times. The chain links TRBV5-6 to TRBJ2-3; D may be TRBD2 (6 bases). CDR3 length: 14 residues. CDR1 SGHDT and CDR2 YYEEEE come from the germline V gene. V lost 4 bases and J lost 2, with 11 bases in between. CDR3 in DNA: TGTGCCAGCAGCGCGGGACTCTCCACAGATACGCAGTATTTT. It yields the protein CASSAGLSTDTQYF. Looking up the rest from reference TRBV5-6 and TRBJ2-3 gives the full variable domain: DAGVTQSPTHLIKTRGQQVTLRCSPKSGHDTVSWYQQALGQGPQFIFQYYEEEERQRGNFPDRFSGHQFPNYSSELNVNALLLGDSALYLCASSAGLSTDTQYFGPGTRLTVL.

The chain combines TRBV28 with TRBJ1-5; no clear D. Germline CDR1 reads MDHEN; CDR2 reads SYDVKM. This CDR3 is 16 amino acids long. The ends were cut back, 1 base at V and 1 base at J, with 11 bases in the middle. In nucleotides, the CDR3 is TGTGCCAGCAGTTTATACGGGGTGGGGAGCAATCAGCCCCAGCATTTT. Protein sequence: CASSLYGVGSNQPQHF.

The chain is built from TRBV28 and TRBJ2-5; 7 bases fit TRBD2. V trimming: 4 bases; J trimming: 5 bases; junction bases outside the gene matches: 10. The germline V gene encodes CDR1 MDHEN and CDR2 SYDVKM. The CDR3 is 15 amino acids. This CDR3 is CASSSGGSETETQYF. CDR3 nucleotides: TGTGCCAGCAGTTCGGGCGGGAGCGAGACTGAGACCCAGTACTTC.

The chain combines TRBV4-2 with TRBJ2-1; D unclear. CDR3 length: 15 residues. V lost 1 base to trimming and J lost 7 bases, with 14 bases between them. Germline lookup yields CDR1 LGHNA and CDR2 YNFKEQ. The CDR3 region is CASSQAALAENEQFF. The CDR3 region has the DNA TGTGCCAGCAGCCAAGCCGCGTTAGCAGAGAATGAGCAGTTCTTC.

The chain couples TRBV13 to TRBJ2-3; unclear D gene. The CDR3 sequence is 13 residues long. CDR1 is PRHDT, CDR2 FYEKMQ, per germline (reference sequence). V shed 2 bases and J shed 6 bases, with 9 bases lying between them. The CDR3 loop is CASSLKGADTQYF. The DNA for the CDR3 is TGTGCCAGCAGCTTAAAAGGTGCTGATACGCAGTATTTT.

The chain has TRBV9 and TRBJ2-7; perhaps TRBD1 as D (5 bases). Deletions cut 2 bases from V and 6 bases from J, with 15 bases between. This CDR3 is 14 amino acids long. CDR1 and CDR2 (germline): SGDLS, YYNGEE. CDR3 sequence (DNA): TGTGCCAGCAGCGTCAGGGCGGAAGCCTTCGAGCAGTACTTC. Encoded protein: CASSVRAEAFEQYF.

Written as DNA, the CDR3 is TGCGCCAGCAGCCCACTAGGAGTGACCGCGAACACCGGGGAGCTGTTTTTT. Translated, it gives CASSPLGVTANTGELFF. V and J are TRBV4-1 and TRBJ2-2; D perhaps matches TRBD2 (5 bases). The CDR3 sequence is 17 residues long. Germline values: CDR1 MGHRA, CDR2 YSYEKL. V was clipped by 4 bases and J by 0 bases, with 15 bases between them.

This sequence joins TRBV4-3 and TRBJ2-1; D unclear. V was cut by 4 bases and J by 9 bases, with 16 bases left in between. Looked up from germline, CDR1 is LGHNA and CDR2 is YSLEER. The length of the CDR3 is 14 residues. CDR3 nucleotides: TGCGCCAGCAGCCGGGCGGTAGATTCGGTTGAGCAGTTCTTC. It codes for CASSRAVDSVEQFF.

This rearrangement joins TRBV5-1 to TRBJ1-4; a possible D gene is TRBD1 (5 bases). This CDR3 has 13 amino acids. CDR1 is SGHRS and CDR2 is YFSETQ in the germline V gene. The germline V and J ends were trimmed by 8 bases and 5 bases, with 13 bases remaining between them. CDR3 DNA sequence: TGCGCCAGTTCAAGGGGTGGGAATGAAAAACTGTTTTTT. It specifies CASSRGGNEKLFF.

The chain couples TRBV30 to TRBJ1-5; D remains ambiguous. This CDR3 contains 15 residues. Trimming pared 3 bases from V and 4 bases from J, leaving 16 bases between. CDR1 is GTSNPN and CDR2 is SVGIG in the germline V gene (reference sequence). The CDR3 reads CAWRQGLTLNQPQHF. Here the CDR3 DNA reads TGTGCCTGGAGGCAAGGGTTAACGCTAAATCAGCCCCAGCATTTT.

A single count supports this clone. This sequence joins TRBV7-2 and TRBJ1-5; perhaps TRBD1 as D (5 bases). Germline V gives CDR1 SGHTA, CDR2 FQGNSA. The CDR3 consists of 14 residues. Trimming removed 1 base from V and 4 bases from J, with 8 bases in between. CDR3 in DNA: TGTGCCAGCAGCTTAGGGGCAGGGAATCAGCCCCAGCATTTT. This sequence encodes CASSLGAGNQPQHF.

This clone was detected only once. The chain employs TRBV6-1 and TRBJ1-5; D ambiguous. Trimming removed 4 bases at V and 4 bases at J, with 11 bases between. Germline V gene lookup returns CDR1 MNHNS and CDR2 SASEGT. CDR3 length: 14 residues. The CDR3 nucleotides read TGTGCCAGCAGTGGGAGCGGACTAAATCAGCCCCAGCATTTT. It specifies CASSGSGLNQPQHF.

V is TRBV6-1 and J is TRBJ1-2, with D possibly TRBD1 on 5 matching bases. Germline values: CDR1 MNHNS, CDR2 SASEGT. Trimming stripped 0 bases from V and 3 bases from J, with 11 bases between. The CDR3 extends over 15 amino acids. CDR3 residues: CASSEAQGVYYGYTF. The CDR3 nucleotides are TGTGCCAGCAGTGAAGCCCAGGGCGTTTACTATGGCTACACCTTC.

The genes are TRBV18 and TRBJ2-5; D is tentatively TRBD1 or TRBD2 (5 bases each). Germline assignment: CDR1 KGHSH and CDR2 LQKENI. This CDR3 region has 14 residues. V was trimmed by 3 bases and J by 5 bases, leaving 13 bases between them. CDR3 amino acids: CASSPGPRRETQYF. In nucleotides, the CDR3 is TGTGCCAGCTCACCGGGACCCCGGAGGGAGACCCAGTACTTC. Filled out from reference TRBV18 and TRBJ2-5, the complete variable domain reads NAGVMQNPRHLVRRRGQEARLRCSPMKGHSHVYWYRQLPEEGLKFMVYLQKENIIDESGMPKERFSAEFPKEGPSILRIQQVVRGDSAAYFCASSPGPRRETQYFGPGTRLLVL.